This TCR beta chain was captured by sequencing in a study of T cells in Graves' hyperthyroidism and ophthalmopathy. The CDR3 consists of 14 residues. From germline, CDR1 is KGHDR and CDR2 SFDVKD. Trimming cost V 5 bases and J 8 bases, with 17 bases left between them. This clonotype was picked up many times. From RNA transcripts, TCR beta CDR3 regions were amplified. The HTBI primer set served for first-round RT-PCR of the TCR CDR3. TCRdb reprocessed the multiplex PCR reads via MiXCR and lists one record per CDR3 protein. Altogether nearly 750,000 distinct CDR3 sequences are present, roughly 32% being singletons, with the ten largest covering 31%.

Sequencing used blood. The chain joins TRBV24-1 to TRBJ1-2; D gene uncertain. The origin of this receptor is a woman in her thirties or forties with Graves' hyperthyroidism. The CDR3 loop reads CATSASELPAGYTF. The CDR3 bases are TGTGCCACCAGTGCTTCAGAACTTCCGGCGGGCTACACCTTC.